This TCR beta chain is from a study of cytomegalovirus exposure and HLA in healthy donors. The germline CDR1 and CDR2 sequences are MNHNS and SASEGT. The junction had 8 bases not matched to a gene; V was cut back by 5 bases and J by 5 bases. The CDR3 loop spans 15 amino acids. The study ran its PCR with 60 Vbeta and 13 Jbeta primers. Some clones are missing from TCRdb's copy, which holds only in-frame ones; the method was immunoSEQ multiplex PCR. The sample records over 100,000 clones, about 80% being singletons. This clone showed up just a few times. The V gene is TRBV6-1, the J gene TRBJ2-3; TRBD2 aligns across 9 bases. The sequenced sample consisted of PBMCs. The source of this sequence is a woman aged 50 to 60 in good health and CMV-seropositive. The CDR3 protein is CASSLNSGGLDTQYF. In DNA form, the CDR3 reads TGTGCCAGCAGTCTAAATAGCGGGGGTCTAGATACGCAGTATTTT.